This passage covers 9 T cell receptor beta chains from one sample sequenced in a study of shared clonotypes between healthy human individuals. Assay: immunoSEQ multiplex PCR; the TCRdb copy retains only in-frame clones and omits some. The sample shows some 2,000,000 clones, about 94% of them seen only once. What was sequenced was naive CD4+ T cells sorted from blood. The subset was: CD45RA+ positively selected. The receptors here all came from a man younger than 35 in good health.

This rearrangement joins TRBV6-5 to TRBJ1-4; 7 bases are shared with TRBD1. J was trimmed by 8 bases and V by 6 bases; bases with no gene match: 9. CDR3 size: 14 residues. The germline CDR1 and CDR2 sequences are MNHEY and SVGAGI. In nucleotides, the CDR3 is TGTGCCAGCAGACAACAGGGGCGAGGCGAAAAACTGTTTTTT. It translates to CASRQQGRGEKLFF.

The V and J genes are TRBV6-4 and TRBJ2-7, with unresolved D. The germline V and J ends were trimmed by 7 bases and 3 bases, with 7 bases remaining between them. Germline CDR1 reads MRHNA; CDR2 reads SNTAGT. The CDR3 contains 11 residues. The DNA for the CDR3 is TGTGCCAGCATCGGCCACTACGAGCAGTACTTC. Protein product: CASIGHYEQYF.

V and J are TRBV10-3 and TRBJ2-3; no reliable D call. Trimming took off 4 bases at V and 6 bases at J, with 8 bases between the two ends. Germline values: CDR1 ENHRY, CDR2 SYGVKD. The CDR3 is 12 residues long. The DNA for the CDR3 is TGTGCCATCAGTGTGAGGCTGGATACGCAGTATTTT. Its protein is CAISVRLDTQYF.

The chain is built from TRBV7-2 and TRBJ2-2; no clear D gene. V was clipped by 5 bases and J by 9 bases, with 10 bases between them. The length of the CDR3 is 12 residues. Germline V lookup: CDR1 SGHTA, CDR2 FQGNSA. The CDR3 DNA sequence: TGTGCCAGCAGCGCCCCTGGGCGGGAGCTGTTTTTT. It is translated as CASSAPGRELFF.

Of note for this clone: Other DNA sequences in this sample translate to the same CDR3. J is TRBJ1-4 and V is TRBV6-1; TRBD1 aligns across 7 bases. V lost 4 bases to trimming and J lost 4 bases; unmatched junction nucleotides: 0. Germline-derived CDR1 and CDR2 are MNHNS and SASEGT. CDR3 length equals 13 residues. The CDR3 DNA follows: TGTGCCAGCAGTGGACAGGGTAATGAAAAACTGTTTTTT. Translating it yields CASSGQGNEKLFF.

The genes are TRBV28 and TRBJ1-2, with a tentative D call TRBD1 (5 bases). Trimming stripped 4 bases from V and 8 bases from J, with 17 bases between. From germline, CDR1 is MDHEN and CDR2 SYDVKM. The CDR3 totals 14 residues. DNA for the CDR3: TGTGCCAGCAGTTGGGGACTAATGGGGGGAGGCTACACCTTC. It yields the protein CASSWGLMGGGYTF.

As for this clone: Other DNA sequences in the same sample also yield this CDR3. The chain couples TRBV5-4 to TRBJ2-3; D gene unclear. Trimming cost V 3 bases and J 0 bases, with 5 bases left between them. The CDR3 is 13 amino acids. CDR1 is SGHNT, CDR2 YYREEE, per germline (reference sequence). This chain's CDR3 is CASSSPSTDTQYF. CDR3 nucleotides: TGTGCCAGCAGCTCTCCAAGCACAGATACGCAGTATTTT.

On this clone itself: This CDR3 is also generated by other DNA sequences in the sample. This chain uses TRBV2 with TRBJ1-1; TRBD1 agrees at 7 bases. Germline values: CDR1 SNHLY, CDR2 FYNNEI. The CDR3 is 14 residues long. Germline trimming cut 5 bases from V and 1 base from J; bases unmatched to any gene: 4. The CDR3 DNA reads as TGTGCCAGCAGTCGACAGGGACAGAACACTGAAGCTTTCTTT. This encodes CASSRQGQNTEAFF.

The rearrangement links TRBV5-4 to TRBJ1-1; D gene unclear. Germline assignment: CDR1 SGHNT and CDR2 YYREEE (reference sequence). The CDR3 spans 13 residues. Trimming took 4 bases from V and 6 from J, leaving 13 bases between them. The CDR3 coding sequence is TGTGCCAGCAGCCGAAATCTGGCAGCTGAAGCTTTCTTT. Residues: CASSRNLAAEAFF.